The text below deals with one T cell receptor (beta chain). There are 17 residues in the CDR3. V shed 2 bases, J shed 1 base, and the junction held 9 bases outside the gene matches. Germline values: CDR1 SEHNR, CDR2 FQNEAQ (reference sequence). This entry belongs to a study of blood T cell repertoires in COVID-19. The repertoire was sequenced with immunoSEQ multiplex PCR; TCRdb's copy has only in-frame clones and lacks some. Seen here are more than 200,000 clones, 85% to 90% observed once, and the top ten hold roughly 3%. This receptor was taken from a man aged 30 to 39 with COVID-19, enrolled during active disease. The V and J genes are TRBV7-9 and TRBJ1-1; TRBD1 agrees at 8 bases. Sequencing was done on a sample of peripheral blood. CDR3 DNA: TGTGCCAGCAGCTTAACCCGACAGGGGAGGGGGAACACTGAAGCTTTCTTT. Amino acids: CASSLTRQGRGNTEAFF.